This TCR beta chain was sequenced in a study of cytomegalovirus exposure and HLA in healthy donors. Study context: Among the 398 genotyped donors, 65% to 90% were placed in the Caucasian-associated ancestry cluster. Regarding the study as a whole: According to a later analysis, donors in an Asian-associated ancestry cluster reportedly had fewer N-insertions than the roughly 670-donor mean. A missense DCLRE1C variant was associated with V- and J-gene trimming of TCR beta chains in a later analysis, and an independent cohort replicated the association.

A remark on this clone: Its antigen is as yet unknown.

Amplification used 60 Vbeta primers and 13 Jbeta primers. Here immunoSEQ multiplex PCR was the method, and the copy in TCRdb shows in-frame clones only, minus some. Of approximately 150,000 clones in the sample, roughly four fifths were seen once. Nominally healthy donors were sampled, though unrecorded immune exposures were likely. The CDR3 is 15 amino acids. Germline V gene sequence: CDR1 SGHRS, CDR2 YFSETQ. Losses at the gene ends were 2 bases for V and 8 bases for J; bases not matched to a gene: 3. The chain links TRBV5-1 to TRBJ2-1; 14 bases line up with TRBD2. This clonotype was sampled from a man aged 35 to 55 in good health and CMV-seronegative. Input material: PBMCs. The CDR3 sequence is CASSLRGLAGDEQFF. CDR3 bases: TGCGCCAGCAGCTTACGGGGACTAGCGGGGGATGAGCAGTTCTTC.